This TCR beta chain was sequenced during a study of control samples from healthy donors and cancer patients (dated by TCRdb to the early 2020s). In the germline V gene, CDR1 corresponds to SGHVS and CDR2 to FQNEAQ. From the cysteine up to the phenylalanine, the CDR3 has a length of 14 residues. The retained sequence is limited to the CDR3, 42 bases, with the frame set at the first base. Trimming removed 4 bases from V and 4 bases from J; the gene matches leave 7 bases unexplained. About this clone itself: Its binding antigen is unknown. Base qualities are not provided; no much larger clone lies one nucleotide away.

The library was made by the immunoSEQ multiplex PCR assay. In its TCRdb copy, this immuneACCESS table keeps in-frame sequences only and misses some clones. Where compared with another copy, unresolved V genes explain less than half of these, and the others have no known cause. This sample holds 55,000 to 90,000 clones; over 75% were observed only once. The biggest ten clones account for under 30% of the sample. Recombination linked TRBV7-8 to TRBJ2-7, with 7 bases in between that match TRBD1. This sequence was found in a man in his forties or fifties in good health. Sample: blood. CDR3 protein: CASSYGDSYYEQYF. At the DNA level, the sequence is TGTGCCAGCAGCTACGGGGACAGCTATTACGAGCAGTACTTC.